The 12 T cell receptor beta chains below all came from one sample that was sequenced in a study of cytomegalovirus exposure and HLA in healthy donors. This PCR relied on a set of 60 Vbeta primers and 13 Jbeta primers. This table comes from immunoSEQ multiplex PCR, and its TCRdb copy is limited to in-frame clones, with some not included. Listed are around 150,000 clones; roughly 3% falls within the top ten. The sequenced material came from PBMCs. Every receptor here comes from a man aged 40-49 years in good health and CMV-seronegative.

V gene TRBV2 combines with J gene TRBJ1-2; 9 bases align to TRBD1. The CDR3 covers 14 residues. Germline V gene sequence: CDR1 SNHLY, CDR2 FYNNEI. J gave up 4 bases and V 5 bases, and 5 bases lay outside the gene matches. The CDR3 DNA sequence: TGTGCCAGCAGTAACAGGGGGCGTCTCTATGGCTACACCTTC. Protein sequence: CASSNRGRLYGYTF.

The V call is TRBV21-1, the J call TRBJ1-1; the table's D call, TRBD1, has no DNA check behind it. TRBV21-1 is tagged as a pseudogene. CDR3 size: 19 residues. CDR3 nucleotides: TGTGCCAGGACACCGGGACAGGGCCTAGTGGCCTCATTGAACACTGAAGCTTTCTTT. It encodes CARTPGQGLVASLNTEAFF.

The chain employs TRBV6-6 and TRBJ2-3; perhaps TRBD1 as D (6 bases). Looked up from germline, CDR1 is MNHNY and CDR2 is SVGAGI (reference sequence). Trimming pared 10 bases from V and 8 bases from J, leaving 19 bases between. The CDR3 sequence is 13 residues long. DNA for the CDR3: TGTGCCAACCAAGCGCGGTTACAGGGTACGCAGTATTTT. Translating gives CANQARLQGTQYF.

The chain carries TRBV25-1 and TRBJ2-7, with TRBD1 matching 8 bases. Trimming cost V 4 bases and J 0 bases; bases outside gene matches: 8. CDR1 MGHDK and CDR2 SYGVNS come from the germline V gene. This CDR3 is built from 16 residues. The CDR3: CASSGAGGFPSYEQYF. In DNA form, the CDR3 reads TGTGCCAGCAGTGGGGCAGGGGGCTTTCCCTCCTACGAGCAGTACTTC.

This chain connects TRBV6-1 to TRBJ2-5; 9 nucleotides match TRBD1. The J call is in doubt because the DNA end fits TRBJ2-7 better. The CDR3 extends over 14 amino acids. In germline, CDR1 is MNHNS, CDR2 SASEGT. CDR3 residues: CASSGTGAYYEQYF. The CDR3 DNA reads TGTGCCAGCAGTGGGACAGGGGCCTACTACGAGCAGTACTTC.

The V gene is TRBV5-1, the J gene TRBJ1-1; no clear D gene. Germline V gene data show CDR1 as SGHRS and CDR2 as YFSETQ. The CDR3 loop spans 14 amino acids. The V gene lost 0 bases and the J gene lost 1 base, with 7 bases spanning the gap. The CDR3 spells CASSLGHQNTEAFF. The CDR3 DNA is TGCGCCAGCAGCTTGGGACACCAGAACACTGAAGCTTTCTTT.

The V and J genes are TRBV27 and TRBJ2-7; 11 positions match TRBD1. Trimming cost V 4 bases and J 2 bases; bases outside gene matches: 19. Germline V gene sequence: CDR1 MNHEY, CDR2 SMNVEV (reference sequence). CDR3 length equals 20 residues. This CDR3 reads CASSSRQDRGRGILAYEQYF. Here the CDR3 DNA reads TGTGCCAGCAGTTCGCGTCAGGACAGGGGGCGTGGGATTTTAGCCTACGAGCAGTACTTC.

The V call is TRBV7-3, the J call TRBJ1-2; TRBD1 is a possible D gene (6 bases). Trimming stripped 3 bases from V and 3 bases from J, with 11 bases between. This CDR3 comprises 14 residues. Germline CDR1 is SGHTA and CDR2 is FQGTGA. The CDR3 sequence is CASSFGQQYYGYTF. The CDR3, as DNA: TGTGCCAGCAGCTTCGGACAGCAGTACTATGGCTACACCTTC. Drawing the rest from reference TRBV7-3 and TRBJ1-2, the complete variable domain is GAGVSQTPSNKVTEKGKYVELRCDPISGHTALYWYRQSLGQGPEFLIYFQGTGAADDSGLPNDRFFAVRPEGSVSTLKIQRTERGDSAVYLCASSFGQQYYGYTFGSGTRLTVV.

This rearrangement joins TRBV5-1 to TRBJ1-4, with 7 bases matching TRBD1. The V gene's germline CDR1 is SGHRS and CDR2 YFSETQ. The CDR3 totals 15 residues. V was clipped by 1 base and J by 8 bases; unmatched bases: 8. This CDR3 is CASSLRGQGGEKLFF. The CDR3 DNA reads as TGCGCCAGCAGCTTGAGGGGGCAGGGGGGAGAAAAACTGTTTTTT.

The chain recombines TRBV7-6 with TRBJ2-3; weak D call: TRBD1 (6 bases). The CDR3 runs 16 residues. Germline V CDR1 and CDR2: SGHVS, FNYEAQ. Deletions cut 1 base from V and 3 bases from J, with 14 bases between. The CDR3 region is CASSLGGGRGTDTQYF. CDR3 DNA: TGTGCCAGCAGCTTAGGGGGTGGCAGGGGAACAGATACGCAGTATTTT.

The rearrangement joins TRBV7-9 to TRBJ2-3; 7 bases fit TRBD2. This CDR3 is built from 15 residues. The V gene end was trimmed by 4 bases and the J gene end by 4 bases; junction bases not matched to a gene: 8. Germline V gives CDR1 SEHNR, CDR2 FQNEAQ (reference sequence). CDR3 region: CASSSAGRTSDTQYF. CDR3 bases: TGTGCCAGCAGCTCAGCGGGGCGAACATCAGATACGCAGTATTTT.

The rearrangement joins TRBV18 to TRBJ2-1, with TRBD2 identical over 13 bases. From germline, CDR1 is KGHSH and CDR2 LQKENI. The CDR3 covers 15 residues. V lost 6 bases, J lost 9 bases, and 8 bases stayed unmatched. The CDR3 sequence: CASSRLAGGGGEQFF. CDR3 nucleotides: TGTGCCAGCTCGCGACTAGCGGGGGGTGGCGGTGAGCAGTTCTTC.